This TCR beta chain originates from a study of T-cell memory formation after mild COVID-19. Using constant-segment primers, 5'RACE produced TCR alpha and TCR beta cDNA libraries carrying sample barcodes and UMIs. TCRdb independently ran MiXCR on the 5' RACE reads; one entry per CDR3 protein. The data contain 250,000 to 300,000 distinct CDR3 sequences, approximately 7.6% of them seen just once; the ten biggest clones take up around a fifth. Material for sequencing was PBMCs or a T cell subset sorted from them (not recorded which). The TCR originated in a man aged 18 to 29 who had mild COVID-19 (a few samples of this study predate the infection). Cell type and time point are not known.

The CDR3 region has the DNA TGCAGCGTTCACAGGGGCCGGGGCACTGAAGCTTTCTTT. Translation: CSVHRGRGTEAFF. This chain uses TRBV29-1 with TRBJ1-1, with TRBD1 identical over 7 bases. CDR1 is SQVTM and CDR2 is ANQGSEA in the germline V gene. CDR3 length: 13 amino acids. J lost 4 bases, V lost 5 bases, and 7 bases had no gene match.